These T cell receptor beta chains were read from a single sample in a study of T cell responses to AZD1222 COVID-19 vaccine. Measured with immunoSEQ multiplex PCR; TCRdb has only the in-frame clones, and not every one. The profile shows 130,000 or so clones, almost 95% of them singletons. This specimen consisted of peripheral blood, obtained on day 0 of AZD1222 vaccination. These receptors were taken from an adult in good health. The conserved cysteine and the conserved F or W are not part of the CDR3 here.

j_call | v_call | cdr3_aa
TRBJ1-1 | TRBV7-2 | ASSRRQGNTEAF
TRBJ2-1 | TRBV5-1 | ASSLVLAGNYNEQF
TRBJ1-2 | TRBV19 | ASSIDGQGGGYGYT
TRBJ1-2 | TRBV6-5 | ASSPQGPMGYT
TRBJ1-2 | TRBV6-5 | ASKRAGGYT
TRBJ1-5 | TRBV18 | ASSRGTQSNQPQH
TRBJ2-7 | TRBV29-1 | SVADSGSYEQY
TRBJ2-3 | TRBV27 | ASTGSNTDTQY
TRBJ1-1 | TRBV3-1/TRBV3-2 | ASSQQGAGFLGIRAF
TRBJ1-4 | TRBV5-8 | ASSLPGRVFNEKLF
TRBJ2-2 | TRBV7-3 | ASSLGLGDTGELF